This T cell receptor (beta chain) was retrieved from a study of control samples from healthy donors and cancer patients. Repertoires were generated with immunoSEQ multiplex PCR, while TCRdb's copy carries only in-frame clones and drops some. In the table there are 70,000 to 90,000 clones, around 94% of which are singletons. V lost 6 bases, J lost 3 bases, and 7 bases stayed unmatched. In germline, CDR1 is MNHEY, CDR2 SVGAGI. The CDR3 extends over 15 amino acids. The chain has TRBV6-5 and TRBJ1-4; 7 bases match TRBD1. This receptor was obtained from a woman in her thirties or forties in good health. What was sequenced was blood. The DNA of the CDR3 is TGTGCCAGCAGGGACCGGGACAGCTCTAATGAAAAACTGTTTTTT. Translation: CASRDRDSSNEKLFF.